This T cell receptor (beta chain) is drawn from a study of T cells in localized non-small cell lung cancer. V lost 9 bases and J lost 1, with 13 bases in between. In germline, CDR1 is SNHLY, CDR2 FYNNEI. The CDR3 covers 14 residues. Assay: immunoSEQ multiplex PCR; the TCRdb copy retains only in-frame clones and omits some. The data hold over 15,000 clones, with 91% observed a single time. The chain recombines TRBV2 with TRBJ1-5; possible D gene TRBD1, 6 bases. This specimen was peripheral blood, taken before any cancer treatment. This receptor was taken from a woman aged 40 to 75 with stage I lung adenocarcinoma. The CDR3 here is CASSGASSNQPQHF. CDR3 bases: TGTGCCAGTTCAGGGGCGAGCAGCAATCAGCCCCAGCATTTT.